Following are 9 T cell receptor beta chains from one sample sequenced in a study of neurological immune-mediated disorders. In TCRdb, the 5' RACE reads were re-called with MiXCR into one record per CDR3 protein. The table includes 120,000 or so distinct CDR3 sequences, roughly 3.4% detected once. Material for sequencing was PBMCs. These receptors all come from a woman between 25 and 40 years old with multiple sclerosis.

This clonotype was recorded at least ten times. V gene TRBV3-1 combines with J gene TRBJ1-6, with D unclear. The CDR3 covers 13 residues. In germline, CDR1 is LGHDT, CDR2 YNNKEL (reference sequence). Trimming took off 3 bases at V and 10 bases at J, with 10 bases between the two ends. CDR3 in amino acids: CASSQVENSPLHF. CDR3 in DNA: TGTGCCAGCAGCCAGGTTGAAAACTCACCCCTCCACTTT.

This clonotype appeared many times. The chain carries TRBV12-3 or TRBV12-4 and TRBJ2-7, with D perhaps TRBD2 (6 bases). Trimming removed 1 base from V and 3 bases from J, with 7 bases in between. The CDR3 totals 13 residues. The CDR3 DNA is TGTGCCAGCAGTTTAGTGGGAGGCTACGAGCAGTACTTC. Its protein is CASSLVGGYEQYF.

There are many counts of this clonotype. This chain links TRBV5-4 with TRBJ2-5; TRBD2 agrees at 9 bases. This CDR3 is 13 amino acids long. Germline V CDR1 and CDR2: SGHNT, YYREEE (reference sequence). V dropped 5 bases and J dropped 5; count of bases not matched to a gene: 4. CDR3 sequence (DNA): TGTGCCAGCAGTAGCGGGGGTCGGGAGACCCAGTACTTC. This gives the protein CASSSGGRETQYF.

This clonotype appeared many times. The genes are TRBV5-1 and TRBJ2-1; 11 bases agree with TRBD2. Germline CDR1 reads SGHRS; CDR2 reads YFSETQ. The trim removed 4 bases at V and 5 bases at J, leaving 8 bases unmatched. CDR3 length equals 16 residues. CDR3: CASSPTGTSGHNEQFF. CDR3 sequence (DNA): TGCGCCAGCAGCCCCACCGGGACTAGCGGACACAATGAGCAGTTCTTC.

This clonotype was picked up many times. The chain combines TRBV10-3 with TRBJ1-2; 7 bases agree with TRBD1. The CDR3 totals 12 residues. V was clipped by 10 bases and J by 8 bases; unmatched bases: 10. CDR1 is ENHRY, CDR2 SYGVKD, per germline. The CDR3 here is CATSDRDGGYTF. The CDR3 DNA sequence: TGTGCCACCTCCGACAGGGACGGAGGCTACACCTTC.

This clonotype was observed many times. This chain connects TRBV6-5 to TRBJ1-1; unclear D gene. CDR3 length: 12 residues. Germline loops: CDR1 MNHEY, CDR2 SVGAGI. Trimming shortened V by 8 bases and J by 8 bases, and 15 bases separated the two germline ends. The DNA of the CDR3 is TGTGCCAGCCACCGTGACTCCAGGGAAGCTTTCTTT. Translated, it gives CASHRDSREAFF.

This clonotype was recorded many times. The chain joins TRBV19 to TRBJ2-2; TRBD1 is a possible D gene (5 bases). Looked up from germline, CDR1 is LNHDA and CDR2 is SQIVND (reference sequence). The CDR3 is made up of 15 amino acids. V lost 4 bases to trimming and J lost 0 bases, with 9 bases between them. The CDR3 DNA reads TGTGCCAGTAGTAAAGGGGTCGCGAACACCGGGGAGCTGTTTTTT. This sequence encodes CASSKGVANTGELFF.

This clonotype was seen repeatedly, ten times or more. The chain combines TRBV20-1 with TRBJ2-7, with 12 bases that match TRBD2. CDR3 length equals 17 residues. The trim removed 0 bases at V and 1 base at J, leaving 7 bases unmatched. The V gene's germline CDR1 is DFQATT and CDR2 SNEGSKA (reference sequence). CDR3 sequence: CSARDLAGGDKSYEQYF. CDR3 nucleotides: TGCAGTGCTAGAGATCTAGCGGGAGGGGATAAATCCTACGAGCAGTACTTC.

The sample holds a few counts of this clonotype. V and J are TRBV10-2 and TRBJ1-5; D not certain. The CDR3 is made up of 13 amino acids. The germline gives CDR1 WSHSY, CDR2 SAAADI. V was cut by 3 bases and J by 4 bases, with 7 bases left in between. The CDR3 coding sequence is TGCGCCAGCAGTGACCACGGGAATCAGCCCCAGCATTTT. This translates into CASSDHGNQPQHF.